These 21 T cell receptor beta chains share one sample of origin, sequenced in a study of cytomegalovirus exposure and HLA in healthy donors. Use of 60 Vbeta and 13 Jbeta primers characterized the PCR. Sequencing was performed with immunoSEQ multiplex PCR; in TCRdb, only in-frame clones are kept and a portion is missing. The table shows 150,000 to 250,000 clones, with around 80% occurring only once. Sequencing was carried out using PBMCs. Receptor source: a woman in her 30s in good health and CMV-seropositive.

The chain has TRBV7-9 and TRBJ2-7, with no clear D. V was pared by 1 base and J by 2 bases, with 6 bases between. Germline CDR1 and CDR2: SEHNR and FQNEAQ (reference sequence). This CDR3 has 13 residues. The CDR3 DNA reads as TGTGCCAGCAGCTTAGTGGAGACCTACGAGCAGTACTTC. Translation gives CASSLVETYEQYF.

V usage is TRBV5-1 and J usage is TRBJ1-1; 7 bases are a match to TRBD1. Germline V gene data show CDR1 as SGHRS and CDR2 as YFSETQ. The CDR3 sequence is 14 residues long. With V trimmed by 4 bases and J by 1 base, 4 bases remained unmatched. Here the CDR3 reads CASSPQGSNTEAFF. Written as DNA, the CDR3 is TGCGCCAGCAGCCCACAGGGGTCGAACACTGAAGCTTTCTTT.

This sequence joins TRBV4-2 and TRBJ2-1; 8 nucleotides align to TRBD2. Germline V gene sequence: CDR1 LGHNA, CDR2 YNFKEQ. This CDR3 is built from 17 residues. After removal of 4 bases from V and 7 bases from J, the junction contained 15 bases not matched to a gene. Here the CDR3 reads CASSRLGSGGFLNEQFF. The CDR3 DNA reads TGTGCCAGCAGCCGCCTAGGGAGCGGGGGCTTCTTAAATGAGCAGTTCTTC.

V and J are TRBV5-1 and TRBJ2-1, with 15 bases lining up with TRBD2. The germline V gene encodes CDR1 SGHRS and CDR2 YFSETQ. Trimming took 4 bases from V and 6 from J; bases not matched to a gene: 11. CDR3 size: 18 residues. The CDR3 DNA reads TGCGCCAGCAGCGACCGGACTAGCGGGAGGGCCTTTACCAATGAGCAGTTCTTC. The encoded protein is CASSDRTSGRAFTNEQFF.

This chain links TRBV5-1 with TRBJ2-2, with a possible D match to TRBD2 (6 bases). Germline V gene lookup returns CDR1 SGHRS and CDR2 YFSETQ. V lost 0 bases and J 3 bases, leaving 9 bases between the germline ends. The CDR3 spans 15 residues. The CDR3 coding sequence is TGCGCCAGCAGCTTGGTGGGGGGAGACACCGGGGAGCTGTTTTTT. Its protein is CASSLVGGDTGELFF. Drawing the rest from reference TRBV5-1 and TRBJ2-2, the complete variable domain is KAGVTQTPRYLIKTRGQQVTLSCSPISGHRSVSWYQQTPGQGLQFLFEYFSETQRNKGNFPGRFSGRQFSNSRSEMNVSTLELGDSALYLCASSLVGGDTGELFFGEGSRLTVL.

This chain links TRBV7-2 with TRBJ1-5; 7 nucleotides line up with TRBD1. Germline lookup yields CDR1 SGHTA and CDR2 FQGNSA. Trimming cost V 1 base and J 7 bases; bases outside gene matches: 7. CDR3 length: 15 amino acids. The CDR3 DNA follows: TGTGCCAGCAGCTTAGTTACAGGGGCAGACCAGCCCCAGCATTTT. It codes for CASSLVTGADQPQHF.

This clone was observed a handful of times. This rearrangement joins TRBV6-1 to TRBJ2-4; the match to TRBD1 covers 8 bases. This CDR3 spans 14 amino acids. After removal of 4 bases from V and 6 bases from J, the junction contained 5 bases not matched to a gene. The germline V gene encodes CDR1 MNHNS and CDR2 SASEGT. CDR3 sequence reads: CASSAGQAGNIQYF. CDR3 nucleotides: TGTGCCAGCAGTGCGGGACAGGCCGGAAACATTCAGTACTTC.

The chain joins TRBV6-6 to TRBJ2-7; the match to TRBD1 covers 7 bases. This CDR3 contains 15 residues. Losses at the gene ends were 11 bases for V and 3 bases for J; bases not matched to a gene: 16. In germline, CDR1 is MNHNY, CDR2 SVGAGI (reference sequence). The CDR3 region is CAVRLRQGSLYEQYF. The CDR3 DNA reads TGTGCCGTCCGCCTCAGACAGGGTAGTCTCTACGAGCAGTACTTC.

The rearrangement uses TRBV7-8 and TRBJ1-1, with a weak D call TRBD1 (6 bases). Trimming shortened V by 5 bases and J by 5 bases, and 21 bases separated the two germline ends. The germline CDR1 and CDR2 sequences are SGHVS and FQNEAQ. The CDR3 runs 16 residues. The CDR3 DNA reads TGTGCCAGCAGCCACCTCATAGGGGGGGCGTGGACTGAAGCTTTCTTT. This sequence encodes CASSHLIGGAWTEAFF.

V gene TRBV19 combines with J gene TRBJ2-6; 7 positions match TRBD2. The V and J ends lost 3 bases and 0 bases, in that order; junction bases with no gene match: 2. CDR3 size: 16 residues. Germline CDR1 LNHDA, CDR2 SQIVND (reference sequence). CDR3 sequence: CASSIGGTSGANVLTF. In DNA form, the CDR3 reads TGTGCCAGTAGTATCGGGGGGACCTCTGGGGCCAACGTCCTGACTTTC.

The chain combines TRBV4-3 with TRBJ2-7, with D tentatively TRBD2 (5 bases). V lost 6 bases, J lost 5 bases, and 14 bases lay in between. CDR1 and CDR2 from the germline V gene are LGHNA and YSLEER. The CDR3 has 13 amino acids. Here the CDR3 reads CASSMDFGNEQYF. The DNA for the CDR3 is TGCGCCAGCAGTATGGACTTTGGCAACGAGCAGTACTTC.

The CDR3: CASSQETQLPNQPQHF. The CDR3 nucleotides read TGCGCCAGCAGCCAAGAAACGCAGTTACCAAATCAGCCCCAGCATTTT. This chain joins TRBV4-1 and TRBJ1-5; D is ambiguous. This CDR3 spans 16 amino acids. Germline CDR1 is MGHRA and CDR2 is YSYEKL. V was cut by 0 bases and J by 4 bases, with 13 bases left in between.

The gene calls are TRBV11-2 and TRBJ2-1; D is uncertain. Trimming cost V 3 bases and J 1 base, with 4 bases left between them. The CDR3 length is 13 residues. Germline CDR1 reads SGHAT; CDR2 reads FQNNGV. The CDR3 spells CASSFVSYNEQFF. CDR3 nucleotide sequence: TGTGCCAGCAGCTTTGTATCCTACAATGAGCAGTTCTTC.

In nucleotides, the CDR3 is TGTGCCAGCAGCCCCACAACAGGGGGGAACACCATATATTTT. The encoded protein is CASSPTTGGNTIYF. V and J are TRBV4-2 and TRBJ1-3, with TRBD1 matching 8 bases. CDR3 length equals 14 residues. The germline V gene has CDR1 LGHNA and CDR2 YNFKEQ. The V gene end was trimmed by 4 bases and the J gene end by 7 bases; junction bases not matched to a gene: 6.

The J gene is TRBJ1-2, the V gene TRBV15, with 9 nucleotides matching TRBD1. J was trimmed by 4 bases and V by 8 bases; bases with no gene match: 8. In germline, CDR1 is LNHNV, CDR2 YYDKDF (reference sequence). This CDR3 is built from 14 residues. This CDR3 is CATAQPGQGYGYTF. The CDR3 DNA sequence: TGTGCCACCGCTCAGCCGGGACAGGGCTATGGCTACACCTTC.

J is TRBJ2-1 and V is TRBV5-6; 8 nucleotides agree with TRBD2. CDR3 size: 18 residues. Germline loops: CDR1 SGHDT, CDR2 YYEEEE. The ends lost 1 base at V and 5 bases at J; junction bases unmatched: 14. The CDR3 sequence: CASSLPRGSGSINNEQFF. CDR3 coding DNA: TGTGCCAGCAGCTTGCCCCGGGGGAGCGGGAGTATTAACAATGAGCAGTTCTTC.

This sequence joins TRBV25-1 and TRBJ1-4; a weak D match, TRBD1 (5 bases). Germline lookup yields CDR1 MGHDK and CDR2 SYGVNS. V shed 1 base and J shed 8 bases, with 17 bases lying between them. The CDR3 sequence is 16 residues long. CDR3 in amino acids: CASSEFLGGDGEKLFF. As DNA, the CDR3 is TGTGCCAGCAGTGAATTTCTAGGAGGGGACGGCGAAAAACTGTTTTTT.

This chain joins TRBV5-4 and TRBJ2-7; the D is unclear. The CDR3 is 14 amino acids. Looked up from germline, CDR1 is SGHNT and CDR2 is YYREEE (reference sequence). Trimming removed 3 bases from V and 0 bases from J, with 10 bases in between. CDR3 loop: CASSSDHYSYEQYF. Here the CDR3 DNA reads TGTGCCAGCAGCTCCGACCACTACTCCTACGAGCAGTACTTC.

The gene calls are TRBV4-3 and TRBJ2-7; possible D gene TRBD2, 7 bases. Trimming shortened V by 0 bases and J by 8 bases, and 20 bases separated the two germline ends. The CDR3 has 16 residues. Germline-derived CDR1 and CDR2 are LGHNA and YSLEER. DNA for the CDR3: TGCGCCAGCAGCCAAGATTCGGCGGGGGCGCGGGGACAGCAGTACTTC. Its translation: CASSQDSAGARGQQYF.

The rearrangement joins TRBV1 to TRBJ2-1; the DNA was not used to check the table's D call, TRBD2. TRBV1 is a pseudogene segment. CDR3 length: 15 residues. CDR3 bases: TGCACCAGCAGCGAGTTTAGCGTCTCCTACAATGAGCAGTTCTTC. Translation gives CTSSEFSVSYNEQFF.

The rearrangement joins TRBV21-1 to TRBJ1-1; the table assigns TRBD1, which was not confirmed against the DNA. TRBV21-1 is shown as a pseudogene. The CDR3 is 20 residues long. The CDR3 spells CASSKEFETPDRGVNTEAFF. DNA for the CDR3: TGTGCCAGCAGCAAAGAGTTCGAGACCCCGGACAGGGGGGTGAACACTGAAGCTTTCTTT.